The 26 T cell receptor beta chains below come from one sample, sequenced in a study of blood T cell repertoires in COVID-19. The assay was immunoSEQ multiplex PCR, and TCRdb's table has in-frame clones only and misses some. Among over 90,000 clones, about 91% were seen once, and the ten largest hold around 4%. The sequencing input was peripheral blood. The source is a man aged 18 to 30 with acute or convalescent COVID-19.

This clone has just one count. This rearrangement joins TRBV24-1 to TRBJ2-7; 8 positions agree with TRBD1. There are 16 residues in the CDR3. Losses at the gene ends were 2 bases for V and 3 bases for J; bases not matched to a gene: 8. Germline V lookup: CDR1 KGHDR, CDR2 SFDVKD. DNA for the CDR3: TGTGCCACCAGTGATTCGCAAGCTACAGGGGGCTACGAGCAGTACTTC. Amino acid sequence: CATSDSQATGGYEQYF.

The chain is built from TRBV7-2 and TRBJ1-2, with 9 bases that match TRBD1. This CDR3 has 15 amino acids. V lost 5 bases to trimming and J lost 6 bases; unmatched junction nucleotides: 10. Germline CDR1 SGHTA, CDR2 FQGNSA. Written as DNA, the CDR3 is TGTGCCAGCAGCGAGCGGACAGGGGCAGCAAATGGCTACACCTTC. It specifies CASSERTGAANGYTF.

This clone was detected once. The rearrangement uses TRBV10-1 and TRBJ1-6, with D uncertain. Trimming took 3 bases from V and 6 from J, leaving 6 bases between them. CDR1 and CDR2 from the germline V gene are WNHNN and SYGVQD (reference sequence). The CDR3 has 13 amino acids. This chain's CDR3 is CASSDRSNSPLHF. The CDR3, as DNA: TGCGCCAGCAGTGACCGGTCTAATTCACCCCTCCACTTT.

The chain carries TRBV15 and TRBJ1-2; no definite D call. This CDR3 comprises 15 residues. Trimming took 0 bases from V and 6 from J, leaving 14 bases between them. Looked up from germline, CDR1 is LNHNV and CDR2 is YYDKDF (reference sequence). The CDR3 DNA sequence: TGTGCCACCAGCAGAGAGGTGACGGGGTGGAATGGCTACACCTTC. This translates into CATSREVTGWNGYTF.

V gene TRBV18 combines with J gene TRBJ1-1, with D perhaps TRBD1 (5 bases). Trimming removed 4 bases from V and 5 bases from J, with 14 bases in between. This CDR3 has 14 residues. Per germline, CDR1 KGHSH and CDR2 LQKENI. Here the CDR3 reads CASSLQGGETEAFF. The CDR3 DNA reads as TGTGCCAGCTCACTGCAGGGTGGCGAAACTGAAGCTTTCTTT. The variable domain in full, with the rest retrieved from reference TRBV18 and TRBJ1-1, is NAGVMQNPRHLVRRRGQEARLRCSPMKGHSHVYWYRQLPEEGLKFMVYLQKENIIDESGMPKERFSAEFPKEGPSILRIQQVVRGDSAAYFCASSLQGGETEAFFGQGTRLTVV.

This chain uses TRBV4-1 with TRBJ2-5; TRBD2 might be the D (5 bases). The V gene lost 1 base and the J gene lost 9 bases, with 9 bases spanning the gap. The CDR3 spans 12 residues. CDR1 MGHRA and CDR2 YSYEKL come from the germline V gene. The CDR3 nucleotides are TGCGCCAGCAGCCAAGGGGAGTCGGCCCAGTACTTC. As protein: CASSQGESAQYF.

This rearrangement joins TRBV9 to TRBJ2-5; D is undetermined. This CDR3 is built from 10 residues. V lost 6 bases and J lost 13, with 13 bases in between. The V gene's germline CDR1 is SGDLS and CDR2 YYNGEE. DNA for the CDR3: TGTGCCAGCACACAGACGCTGCTGTACTTC. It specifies CASTQTLLYF.

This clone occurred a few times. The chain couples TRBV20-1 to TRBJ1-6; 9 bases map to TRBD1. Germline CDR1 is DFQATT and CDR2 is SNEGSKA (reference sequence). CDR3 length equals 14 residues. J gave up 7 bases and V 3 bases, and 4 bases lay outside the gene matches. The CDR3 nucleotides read TGCAGTGCTAGTCCGGGACAGGGCAATTCACCCCTCCACTTT. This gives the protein CSASPGQGNSPLHF.

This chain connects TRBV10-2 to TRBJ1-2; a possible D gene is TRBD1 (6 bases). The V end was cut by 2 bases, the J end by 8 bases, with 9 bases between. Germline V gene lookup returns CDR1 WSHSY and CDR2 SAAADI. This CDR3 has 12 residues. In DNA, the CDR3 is TGCGCCAGCAGTGAGGGGGGCGCAGGCTACACCTTC. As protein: CASSEGGAGYTF.

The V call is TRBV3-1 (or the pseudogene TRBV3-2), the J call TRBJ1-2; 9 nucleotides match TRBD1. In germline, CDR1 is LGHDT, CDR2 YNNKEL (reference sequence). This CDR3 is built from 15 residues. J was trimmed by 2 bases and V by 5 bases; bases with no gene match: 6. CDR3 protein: CASSFRQGGNYGYTF. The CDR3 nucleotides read TGTGCCAGCAGCTTTCGACAGGGGGGAAACTATGGCTACACCTTC.

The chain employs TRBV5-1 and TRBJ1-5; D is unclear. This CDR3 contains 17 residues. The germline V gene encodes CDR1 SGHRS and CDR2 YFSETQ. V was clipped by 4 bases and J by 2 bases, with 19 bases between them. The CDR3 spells CASSDGRQGSGNQPQHF. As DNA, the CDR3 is TGCGCCAGCAGCGACGGACGGCAAGGGAGTGGCAATCAGCCCCAGCATTTT.

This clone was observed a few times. The CDR3 bases are TGTGCCAGCAGCTTCGATCGGGTCACCGGGGAGCTGTTTTTT. Its protein product is CASSFDRVTGELFF. The chain has TRBV7-9 and TRBJ2-2, with D uncertain. The length of the CDR3 is 14 residues. The V gene lost 3 bases and the J gene lost 4 bases, with 9 bases spanning the gap. Per germline, CDR1 SEHNR and CDR2 FQNEAQ (reference sequence).

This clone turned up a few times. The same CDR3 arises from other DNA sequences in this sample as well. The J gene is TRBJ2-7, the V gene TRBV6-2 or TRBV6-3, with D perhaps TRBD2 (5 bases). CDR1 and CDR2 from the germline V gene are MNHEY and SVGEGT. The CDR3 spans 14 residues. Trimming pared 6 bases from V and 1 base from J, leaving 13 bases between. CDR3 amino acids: CASSPPTGSYEQYF. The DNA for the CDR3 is TGTGCCAGCAGCCCCCCGACGGGGTCCTACGAGCAGTACTTC.

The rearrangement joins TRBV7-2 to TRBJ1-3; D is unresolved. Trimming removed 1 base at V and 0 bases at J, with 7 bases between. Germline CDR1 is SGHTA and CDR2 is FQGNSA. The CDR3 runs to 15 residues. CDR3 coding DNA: TGTGCCAGCAGCTTAGGGAGTCACTCTGGAAACACCATATATTTT. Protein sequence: CASSLGSHSGNTIYF.

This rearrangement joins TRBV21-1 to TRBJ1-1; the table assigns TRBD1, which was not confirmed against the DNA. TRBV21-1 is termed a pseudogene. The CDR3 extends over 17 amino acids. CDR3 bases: TGTGCCAGCAGCAAAGAGTTGGGTAAGGGGCGATGCACTGAAGCTTTCTTT. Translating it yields CASSKELGKGRCTEAFF.

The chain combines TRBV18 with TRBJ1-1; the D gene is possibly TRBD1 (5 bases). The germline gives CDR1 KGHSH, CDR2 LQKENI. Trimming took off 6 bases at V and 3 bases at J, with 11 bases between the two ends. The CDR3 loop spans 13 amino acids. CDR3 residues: CASSPPGYTEAFF. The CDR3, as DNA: TGTGCCAGCTCGCCCCCAGGGTACACTGAAGCTTTCTTT.

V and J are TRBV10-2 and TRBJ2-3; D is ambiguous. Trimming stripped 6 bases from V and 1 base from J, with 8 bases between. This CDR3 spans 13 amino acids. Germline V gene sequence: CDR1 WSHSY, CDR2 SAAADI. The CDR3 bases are TGCGCCAGCAGCCCTTTTGGCACAGATACGCAGTATTTT. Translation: CASSPFGTDTQYF.

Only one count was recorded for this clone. The CDR3 region is CASSLRATSGGFIYEQYF. CDR3 bases: TGTGCCAGCAGCTTAAGGGCGACTAGCGGGGGATTCATTTACGAGCAGTACTTC. The chain uses TRBV11-3 and TRBJ2-7, with 12 bases lining up with TRBD2. The CDR3 contains 18 residues. J gave up 4 bases and V 2 bases, and 12 bases lay outside the gene matches. Germline CDR1 SGHNT, CDR2 YENEEA. The variable domain in full, with the rest retrieved from reference TRBV11-3 and TRBJ2-7, is EAGVVQSPRYKIIEKKQPVAFWCNPISGHNTLYWYLQNLGQGPELLIRYENEEAVDDSQLPKDRFSAERLKGVDSTLKIQPAELGDSAVYLCASSLRATSGGFIYEQYFGPGTRLTVT.

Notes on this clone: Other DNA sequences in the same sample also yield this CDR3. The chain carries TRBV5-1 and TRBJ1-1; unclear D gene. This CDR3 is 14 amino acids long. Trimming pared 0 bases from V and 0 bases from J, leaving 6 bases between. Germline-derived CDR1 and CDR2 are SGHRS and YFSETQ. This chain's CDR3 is CASSLVVMNTEAFF. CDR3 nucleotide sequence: TGCGCCAGCAGCTTGGTAGTCATGAACACTGAAGCTTTCTTT.

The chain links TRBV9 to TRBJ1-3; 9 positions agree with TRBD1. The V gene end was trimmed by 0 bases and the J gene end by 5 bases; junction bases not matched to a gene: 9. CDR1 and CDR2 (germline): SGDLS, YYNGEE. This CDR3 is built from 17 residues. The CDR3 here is CASSVDGGQGVRNTIYF. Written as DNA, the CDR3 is TGTGCCAGCAGCGTAGACGGGGGACAGGGCGTTCGAAACACCATATATTTT.

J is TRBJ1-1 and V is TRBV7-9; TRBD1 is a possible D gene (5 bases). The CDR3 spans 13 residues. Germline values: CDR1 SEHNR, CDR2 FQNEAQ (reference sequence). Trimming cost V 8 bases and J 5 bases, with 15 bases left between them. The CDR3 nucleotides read TGTGCCAGCCTTCTCAGTCAGGGTACTGAAGCTTTCTTT. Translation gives CASLLSQGTEAFF.

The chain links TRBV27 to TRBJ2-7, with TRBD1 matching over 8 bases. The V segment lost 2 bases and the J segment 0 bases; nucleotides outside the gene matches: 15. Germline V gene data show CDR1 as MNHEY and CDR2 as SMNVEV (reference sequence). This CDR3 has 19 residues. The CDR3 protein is CASSLIAPQTGDPSYEQYF. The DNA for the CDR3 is TGTGCCAGCAGTTTAATTGCCCCCCAGACAGGGGACCCCTCCTACGAGCAGTACTTC.

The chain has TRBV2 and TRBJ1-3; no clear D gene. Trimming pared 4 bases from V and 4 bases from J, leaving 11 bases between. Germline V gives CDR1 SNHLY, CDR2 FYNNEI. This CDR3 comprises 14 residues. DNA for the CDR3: TGTGCCAGCAGTGGCAGGCTACGAGGAAACACCATATATTTT. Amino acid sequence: CASSGRLRGNTIYF.

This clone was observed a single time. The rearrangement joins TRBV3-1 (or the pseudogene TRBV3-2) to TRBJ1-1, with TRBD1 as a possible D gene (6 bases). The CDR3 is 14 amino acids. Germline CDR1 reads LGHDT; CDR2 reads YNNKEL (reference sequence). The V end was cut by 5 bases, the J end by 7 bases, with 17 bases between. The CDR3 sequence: CASSGSGTRSEAFF. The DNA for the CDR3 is TGTGCCAGCAGCGGATCTGGGACACGGAGTGAAGCTTTCTTT.

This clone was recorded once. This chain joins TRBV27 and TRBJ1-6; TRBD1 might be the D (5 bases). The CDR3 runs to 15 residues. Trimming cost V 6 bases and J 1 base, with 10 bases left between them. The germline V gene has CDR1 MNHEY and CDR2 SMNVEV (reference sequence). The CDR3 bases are TGTGCCAGCAGGGCCCAGGGTTCCTATAATTCACCCCTCCACTTT. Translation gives CASRAQGSYNSPLHF.

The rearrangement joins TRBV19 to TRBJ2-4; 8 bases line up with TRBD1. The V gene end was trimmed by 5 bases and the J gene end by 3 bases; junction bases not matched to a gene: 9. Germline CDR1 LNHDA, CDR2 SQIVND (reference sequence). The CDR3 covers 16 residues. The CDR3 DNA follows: TGTGCCAGTAGTTTTGAGACAGGGGCTGGCAAAAACATTCAGTACTTC. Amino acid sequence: CASSFETGAGKNIQYF.